The subject of this entry is one T cell receptor beta chain. It has no known antigen specificity. There are no base qualities to consult, and no much larger clone falls within one base. This sample is drawn from a study of beta chain features in type 1 diabetes (dated 2018 in TCRdb). Turning to the overall study: Mean age, gender distribution, total cell number and subset yield did not differ between patients and healthy donors. A total of just under 110,000,000 sorted cells were examined across all samples, and RNA yield correlated strongly with the number of cells per subset. In the study, recently diagnosed type 1 diabetes patients and matched healthy donors were compared on the TCRB repertoires of their sorted circulating CD4+ T cell subsets. Regulatory and stem cell-like memory subsets were isolated from only 8 patients and 8 healthy donors, whereas naive and central memory subsets came from all 28 donors.

The CDR3 sequence holds 15 residues, the cysteine and phenylalanine included. CDR3 DNA only is kept here, 45 bases in frame from base 1. Between the V and J ends, shortened by 0 bases and 4 bases respectively, the junction contains 10 bases. CDR1 SEHNR and CDR2 FQNEAQ were looked up in the germline V gene (reference sequence). Results the study describes overall, beyond this receptor: Because the HLA sub-analyses included only small numbers of individuals, any influence of HLA type on TCRB rearrangement was left unresolved. Naive, central memory and regulatory TCRB repertoires appeared more similar among patients than among healthy donors. A moderate but significant shortening of TCRB CDR3 length was observed in type 1 diabetes patients in all four CD4+ subsets. Shorter templates might have been favored by PCR, but patient and control samples were amplified and corrected together, so both groups would have been affected equally by any skew. Sequencing cDNA rather than genomic DNA could over-represent highly expressing activated cells, although activation and CD3 levels did not differ between groups. Patients with type 1 diabetes made fewer insertions and deleted more nucleotides at VDJ recombination sites, implying thymic rearrangement abnormalities.

Each donor gave one peripheral blood draw, averaging around 0.11 L, which was collected into heparinised tubes. A BD FACSAria II was used to sort naive, central memory, regulatory and stem cell-like memory CD4+ T cells with a panel that included CD45RO, CCR7, CD25, CD127, CD95 and CD27. All sorted populations exceeded 95% purity. PBMCs were isolated immediately by Lymphoprep density gradient centrifugation and stained directly without culture. Samples were stained and sorted in pairs, with one healthy donor and one patient per experiment, so that batch effects were minimized. The High Capacity cDNA Reverse Transcription Kit was used to reverse transcribe all of the isolated RNA, meaning that expressed TCRB transcripts were what got sequenced. Deep immunoSEQ sequencing was performed on naive, central memory and regulatory T cell samples, with an average of roughly 3.6 million total reads per sample. Sorted cells were lysed in RLT buffer and RNA was extracted with DNase-treated RNeasy Micro or Mini kits, depending on cell number. Each cell subset was processed on its own to prevent cross-contamination, while patient and healthy donor samples were processed together. Using the immunoSEQ multiplex PCR, TCRB sequences were amplified from cDNA into 87-bp fragments spanning the CDR3 region. Sequencing of the amplicons was performed on the Illumina HiSeq platform. From the authors' description of their analysis: PCR bias was computationally corrected using synthetic template baselines, reads within Hamming distance 2 were collapsed, and singletons that could not be merged were discarded. Reads were aligned against IMGT to assign V, D and J genes, CDR3 length and insertions or deletions at six rearrangement sites. Within each subset, clonotype counts were normalized to sorted cell number, after which true diversity and Gini coefficients were computed with the tcR R package. The overlap coefficient, calculated on TCRB nucleotide sequences, was used to measure repertoire sharing. Out-of-frame TCRB sequences from naive cells were analyzed as a proxy for the pre-selection repertoire. Sourced from immuneACCESS, this table was stored by TCRdb with only in-frame sequences that have V and J called. A share of the clones is absent; for the studies checked, an unresolved V gene accounts for under half, and the remainder has no known explanation. V and J calls plus clone size are reproduced from that table; the DNA served to infer D and trimming. The sample includes some 900,000 clones, with 15% to 20% observed a single time. Together, the top ten hold around 0.02% of the sample.

The sequenced sample consisted of naive CD4+ T cells from blood. The cell subset or site label corresponds to: true naive CD4+ T cells. This clonotype was sampled from a woman between 18 and 29 years old in good health. The chain is assembled from TRBV7-9 and TRBJ2-1; too little of a D gene remains to name it. This receptor carries the CDR3 CASSLALTGYNEQFF. The DNA reads TGTGCCAGCAGCTTAGCGCTTACCGGGTACAATGAGCAGTTCTTC.